This T cell receptor beta chain was profiled in a study of cytomegalovirus exposure and HLA in healthy donors. Whole-study context: Most genotyped donors, around 78% of more than 300, had Caucasian-associated genetic ancestry.

Primers: 60 Vbeta forward and 13 Jbeta reverse. Data came from immunoSEQ multiplex PCR; TCRdb stores just in-frame clones and leaves some out. The table lists tens of thousands of clones, with less than 0.75% in the top ten. With regard to this clone: The antigen remains undetermined.

Study-wide results and limits: The productive fraction for most TCR beta V segments was about 87% or about 30% in an earlier analysis. According to a later analysis, donors in an Asian-associated ancestry cluster reportedly had fewer N-insertions than the approximately 670-donor mean. Some V segments, including TRBV6-2 and TRBV6-3, were excluded as indistinguishable.

There are 15 residues in the CDR3. Trimming cost V 3 bases and J 0 bases, with 11 bases left between them. CDR1 is MNHEY and CDR2 is SMNVEV in the germline V gene (reference sequence). The rearrangement joins TRBV27 to TRBJ1-1, with a tentative D call TRBD1 (6 bases). The sequenced material came from PBMCs. The receptor was derived from a man under 40 in good health and CMV-seronegative. The DNA for the CDR3 is TGTGCCAGCAGTTTTGGGCGACAGGTGAACACTGAAGCTTTCTTT. Protein sequence: CASSFGRQVNTEAFF.